This entry features one T cell receptor (beta chain) sequence. These data originate in a study of blood T cell repertoires in COVID-19. TCRdb's table, derived via immunoSEQ multiplex PCR, lists solely in-frame clones and lacks some. Among roughly 79,000 clones, roughly 89% were seen once, and the ten largest hold 3.5%. CDR1 is MDHEN, CDR2 SYDVKM, per germline. This CDR3 is 16 amino acids long. Trimming left V 3 bases short and J 4 bases short, with 18 bases between. The TCR sequence derives from a man aged 50 or older with acute or convalescent COVID-19. The chain recombines TRBV28 with TRBJ1-2, with a possible D match to TRBD1 (5 bases). Sequencing was carried out using peripheral blood. The CDR3 region has the DNA TGTGCCAGCAGTTTGGTGGGGGAGGGGAGGCTCTATGGCTACACCTTC. It translates to CASSLVGEGRLYGYTF.